Each of the 9 T cell receptor beta chains below was sequenced from the same sample in a study of blood T cell repertoires in COVID-19 (TCRdb year 2020). Library creation used the immunoSEQ multiplex PCR assay. TCRdb provides this immuneACCESS table in a form limited to in-frame rearrangements. Some clones are lacking; in checked studies, under half of them reflect an unresolved V gene, and why the rest are absent is not known. Recorded for this sample are around 440,000 clones; about nine tenths of them occurred a single time. Clones ranked in the top ten supply over 9.5% of the sample. The sample was peripheral blood. The receptors originated from a woman in her 50s with COVID-19, enrolled during active disease.

This sequence joins TRBV6-5 and TRBJ2-7; D is undetermined. This CDR3 contains 13 residues. V lost 6 bases and J lost 6, with 15 bases in between. Germline V gives CDR1 MNHEY, CDR2 SVGAGI. The CDR3 region is CASSPTVTSEQYF. In DNA form, the CDR3 reads TGTGCCAGCAGCCCCACCGTTACAAGCGAGCAGTACTTC.

The chain couples TRBV6-1 to TRBJ2-2; no clear D gene. CDR3 length: 12 amino acids. V shed 1 base and J shed 7 bases, with 4 bases lying between them. Per germline, CDR1 MNHNS and CDR2 SASEGT. CDR3 bases: TGTGCCAGCAGTGAAGGTCTCGGGGAGCTGTTTTTT. Translated, it gives CASSEGLGELFF.

This clone has only one observation. The chain carries TRBV5-1 and TRBJ1-1; D ambiguous. This CDR3 is built from 15 residues. Trimming pared 5 bases from V and 3 bases from J, leaving 17 bases between. Germline CDR1 SGHRS, CDR2 YFSETQ. The CDR3 DNA is TGCGCCAGCAGACAAGACCACGGGCGGGACACTGAAGCTTTCTTT. Translating gives CASRQDHGRDTEAFF.

The chain links TRBV27 to TRBJ1-1; D uncertain. This CDR3 has 13 amino acids. The germline V gene encodes CDR1 MNHEY and CDR2 SMNVEV (reference sequence). The V end was cut by 5 bases, the J end by 7 bases, with 14 bases between. CDR3 sequence: CASSNNGGIEAFF. DNA for the CDR3: TGTGCCAGCAGTAATAATGGAGGGATTGAAGCTTTCTTT.

The chain employs TRBV5-1 and TRBJ2-6; maybe TRBD1 (6 bases). Germline CDR1 reads SGHRS; CDR2 reads YFSETQ. The V and J ends lost 2 bases and 2 bases respectively, with 11 bases between them. This CDR3 comprises 16 residues. CDR3 DNA sequence: TGCGCCAGCAGCTTTGGCGCAGGGGCTGGGGCCAACGTCCTGACTTTC. Translation: CASSFGAGAGANVLTF.

The chain combines TRBV6-5 with TRBJ1-2; 8 bases match TRBD1. Germline V gene sequence: CDR1 MNHEY, CDR2 SVGAGI. V shed 6 bases and J 4 bases; nucleotides not matched to a gene: 7. The CDR3 extends over 14 amino acids. The CDR3 coding sequence is TGTGCCAGCAGCCAGGGACAGGCCTTCTATGGCTACACCTTC. Its translation: CASSQGQAFYGYTF.

The chain uses TRBV3-1 (or the pseudogene TRBV3-2) and TRBJ2-7; no clear D gene. This CDR3 has 15 amino acids. Per germline, CDR1 LGHDT and CDR2 YNNKEL (reference sequence). V was clipped by 4 bases and J by 3 bases, with 16 bases between them. Here the CDR3 DNA reads TGTGCCAGCAGCCTAGGCGTCGGCGGAAGCTACGAGCAGTACTTC. Translated: CASSLGVGGSYEQYF.

This sequence joins TRBV27 and TRBJ1-5; maybe TRBD1 (5 bases). CDR1 is MNHEY, CDR2 SMNVEV, per germline (reference sequence). The CDR3 spans 14 residues. Trimming removed 4 bases from V and 6 bases from J, with 13 bases in between. The CDR3 coding sequence is TGTGCCAGCAGTTCTTCAGCCAGGGTTCAGCCCCAGCATTTT. It is translated as CASSSSARVQPQHF.

The chain employs TRBV30 and TRBJ1-5, with 7 nucleotides matching TRBD1. After removal of 2 bases from V and 7 bases from J, the junction contained 5 bases not matched to a gene. Germline lookup yields CDR1 GTSNPN and CDR2 SVGIG (reference sequence). This CDR3 region has 13 residues. CDR3 DNA: TGTGCCTGGAGTTCACAGGGGTTCCAGCCCCAGCATTTT. It is translated as CAWSSQGFQPQHF. Full variable domain (remainder filled in from reference TRBV30 and TRBJ1-5): SQTIHQWPATLVQPVGSPLSLECTVEGTSNPNLYWYRQAAGRGLQLLFYSVGIGQISSEVPQNLSASRPQDRQFILSSKKLLLSDSGFYLCAWSSQGFQPQHFGDGTRLSIL.